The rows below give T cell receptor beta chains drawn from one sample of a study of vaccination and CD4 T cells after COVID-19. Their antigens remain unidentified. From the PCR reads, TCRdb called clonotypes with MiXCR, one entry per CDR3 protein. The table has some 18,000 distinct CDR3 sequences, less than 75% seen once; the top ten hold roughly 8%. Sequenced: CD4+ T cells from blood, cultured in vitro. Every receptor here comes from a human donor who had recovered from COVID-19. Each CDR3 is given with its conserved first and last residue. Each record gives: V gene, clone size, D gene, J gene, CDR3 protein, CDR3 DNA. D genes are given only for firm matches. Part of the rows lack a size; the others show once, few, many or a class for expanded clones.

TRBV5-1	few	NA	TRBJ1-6	CASKGVGGNSPLHF	TGCGCCAGCAAGGGAGTCGGGGGGAATTCACCCCTCCACTTT
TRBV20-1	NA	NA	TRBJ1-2	CGARDRRAQLNYGYTF	TGCGGTGCTAGAGATAGGAGGGCACAGCTTAACTATGGCTACACCTTC
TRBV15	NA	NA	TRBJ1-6	CATSVRSYNSPPHF	TGTGCCACCAGCGTTCGCTCCTATAATTCACCCCCCCACTTT
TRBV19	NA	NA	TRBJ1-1	CASVPGRRNTEAFF	TGTGCCAGCGTTCCGGGACGCCGGAACACTGAAGCTTTCTTT
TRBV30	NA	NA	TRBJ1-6	CAWTPRGIYSPLHF	TGTGCCTGGACCCCCCGGGGAATATATTCACCCCTCCACTTT
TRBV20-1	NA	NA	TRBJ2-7	CSARRAEVYEQYF	TGCAGTGCTAGGAGGGCCGAAGTCTACGAGCAGTACTTC
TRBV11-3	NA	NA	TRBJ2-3	CASSLRGRTDTQYF	TGTGCCAGCAGCCTACGTGGGAGAACAGATACGCAGTATTTT
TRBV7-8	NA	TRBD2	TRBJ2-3	CASSYTTSGSDTQYF	TGTGCCAGCAGCTACACCACTAGCGGGAGTGATACGCAGTATTTT
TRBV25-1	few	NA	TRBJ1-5	CASSEDEGSNQPQHF	TGTGCCAGCAGTGAGGATGAAGGTAGCAATCAGCCCCAGCATTTT
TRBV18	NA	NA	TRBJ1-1	CASQGHTEAFF	TGTGCCAGCCAGGGCCACACTGAAGCTTTCTTT
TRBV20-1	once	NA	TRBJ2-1	CSAGNPFSDNEQFF	TGCAGTGCAGGAAACCCGTTCTCTGACAATGAGCAGTTCTTC
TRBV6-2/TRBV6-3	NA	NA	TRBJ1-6	CASSHQESPLHF	TGTGCCAGCAGTCACCAGGAGTCACCCCTCCACTTT
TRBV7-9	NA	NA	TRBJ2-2	CASSFYRVGGGELFF	TGTGCCAGCAGCTTTTACAGGGTTGGAGGCGGGGAGCTGTTTTTT
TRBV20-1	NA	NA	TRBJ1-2	CSASGGPDIYGYTF	TGCAGTGCTAGCGGGGGGCCGGACATCTATGGCTACACCTTC
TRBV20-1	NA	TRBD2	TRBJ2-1	CSASRREQGEQFF	TGCAGTGCTAGCAGGCGGGAGCAGGGTGAGCAGTTCTTC
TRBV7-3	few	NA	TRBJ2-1	CASSLYWGNEQFF	TGTGCCAGCAGCTTATACTGGGGTAATGAGCAGTTCTTC
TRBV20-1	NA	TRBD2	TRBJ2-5	CSARELAGESQETQYF	TGCAGTGCTAGAGAACTAGCGGGAGAATCCCAAGAGACCCAGTACTTC
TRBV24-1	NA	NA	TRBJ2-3	CATSKSAGDTQYF	TGTGCCACCAGTAAGTCGGCAGGCGATACGCAGTATTTT
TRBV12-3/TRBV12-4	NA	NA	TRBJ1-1	CASVPWGAHPNTEAFF	TGTGCCAGCGTCCCTTGGGGGGCTCACCCGAACACTGAAGCTTTCTTT
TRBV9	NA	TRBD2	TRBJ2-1	CASSVQPGGPGLPTGEQFF	TGTGCCAGCAGCGTCCAACCGGGAGGGCCGGGTTTACCTACGGGTGAGCAGTTCTTC
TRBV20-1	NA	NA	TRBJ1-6	CSARSQGGNSPLHF	TGCAGTGCTAGATCCCAGGGAGGGAATTCACCCCTCCACTTT
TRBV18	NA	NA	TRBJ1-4	CASSPTPTNEKLFF	TGTGCCAGCTCACCAACCCCAACTAATGAAAAACTGTTTTTT
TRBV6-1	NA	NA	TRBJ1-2	CASSEAEKSHSYTF	TGTGCCAGCAGTGAAGCGGAAAAGAGTCATAGCTACACCTTC
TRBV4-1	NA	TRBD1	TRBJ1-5	CASSVAGTAISNQPQHF	TGCGCCAGCAGCGTAGCTGGGACAGCAATCAGCAATCAGCCCCAGCATTTT
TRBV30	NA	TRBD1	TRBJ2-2	CAWSPQGRGHTGELFF	TGTGCCTGGAGTCCCCAGGGCAGGGGGCACACCGGGGAGCTGTTTTTT
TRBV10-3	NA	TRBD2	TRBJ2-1	CAIRVAGENEQFF	TGTGCCATCAGAGTAGCGGGAGAAAATGAGCAGTTCTTC
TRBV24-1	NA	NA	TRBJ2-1	CATSDLPGYNEQFF	TGTGCCACCAGTGATTTGCCAGGGTACAATGAGCAGTTCTTC
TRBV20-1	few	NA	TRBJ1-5	CSTPGGPNQPQHF	TGCAGTACCCCCGGGGGGCCCAATCAGCCCCAGCATTTT
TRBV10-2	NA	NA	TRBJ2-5	CASSEGRKETQYF	TGCGCCAGCAGTGAAGGACGAAAAGAGACCCAGTACTTC